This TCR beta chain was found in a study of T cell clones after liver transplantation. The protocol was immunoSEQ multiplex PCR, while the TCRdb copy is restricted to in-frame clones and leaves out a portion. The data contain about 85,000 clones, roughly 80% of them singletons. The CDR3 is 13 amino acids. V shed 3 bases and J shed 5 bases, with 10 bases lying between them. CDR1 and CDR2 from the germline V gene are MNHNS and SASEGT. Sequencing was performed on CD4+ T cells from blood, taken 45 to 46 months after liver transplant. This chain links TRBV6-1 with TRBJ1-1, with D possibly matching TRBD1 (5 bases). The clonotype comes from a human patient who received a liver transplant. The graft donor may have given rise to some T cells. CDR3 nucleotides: TGTGCCAGCAGTGAGAGAGGGGAGACTGAAGCTTTCTTT. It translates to CASSERGETEAFF.